This is a list of T cell receptor beta chains from one sample in a study of blood T cell repertoires in COVID-19. TCRdb keeps only in-frame clones here, not all; method: immunoSEQ multiplex PCR. The table lists 250,000 to 350,000 clones, 90% of them singletons, with 3.5% to 4.5% in the top ten. Sequences were obtained from PBMCs or T cells enriched from blood (not recorded which). These receptors all come from a woman between 18 and 29 years old with acute COVID-19. The CDR3 runs from the conserved cysteine through the conserved F or W. D genes are given only for firm matches. A row's size may be missing; if present it is once, few, many or a size class.

>TRBV7-9|-|-|TRBJ1-5
CASSSFTGLDQPQHF
TGTGCCAGCAGCTCCTTTACAGGGCTGGATCAGCCCCAGCATTTT
>TRBV3-1/TRBV3-2|-|few|TRBJ2-1
CASSQVGKGSGEQFF
TGTGCCAGCAGCCAAGTGGGTAAGGGTAGCGGTGAGCAGTTCTTC
>TRBV6-1|-|-|TRBJ2-7
CASSEVSGSYEQYF
TGTGCCAGCAGTGAAGTATCAGGGTCCTACGAGCAGTACTTC
>TRBV28|-|-|TRBJ1-5
CASSLRVNQPQHF
TGTGCCAGCAGTTTAAGAGTAAATCAGCCCCAGCATTTT
>TRBV29-1|TRBD1|-|TRBJ1-1
CSVVGRGEAFF
TGCAGCGTTGTGGGCAGGGGGGAAGCTTTCTTT
>TRBV30|-|-|TRBJ1-2
CAWSVSYDGYTF
TGTGCCTGGAGTGTATCCTATGATGGCTACACCTTC
>TRBV6-1|-|once|TRBJ2-7
CASSEAGQGIYEQYF
TGTGCCAGCAGTGAAGCAGGGCAGGGGATCTACGAGCAGTACTTC
>TRBV4-2|-|-|TRBJ2-7
CASSQAPLNPSASSYEQYF
TGTGCCAGCAGCCAAGCACCGCTTAACCCTAGCGCCAGCTCCTACGAGCAGTACTTC
>TRBV24-1|TRBD1|-|TRBJ2-2
CATSDFTQGAGELFF
TGTGCCACCAGTGATTTTACACAGGGGGCCGGGGAGCTGTTTTTT
>TRBV6-5|TRBD1|-|TRBJ2-7
CASGGDRAYEQYF
TGTGCCAGCGGAGGGGACAGGGCCTACGAGCAGTACTTC
>TRBV28|TRBD1|-|TRBJ1-5
CASREDRGRWRQPQHF
TGTGCCAGCAGGGAAGACAGGGGGCGATGGAGGCAGCCCCAGCATTTT
>TRBV5-6|-|-|TRBJ2-7
CASSPTTGAYEQYF
TGTGCCAGCAGCCCGACCACCGGGGCCTACGAGCAGTACTTC
>TRBV3-1/TRBV3-2|TRBD1|-|TRBJ1-2
CASSPDREYFGYTF
TGTGCCAGCAGCCCGGACAGGGAATACTTTGGCTACACCTTC
>TRBV28|-|few|TRBJ2-7
CASSPSEQYF
TGTGCCAGCAGTCCCAGCGAGCAGTACTTC
>TRBV11-2|TRBD1|-|TRBJ1-1
CASSLDPQGANTEAFF
TGTGCCAGCAGCTTAGATCCTCAGGGGGCCAACACTGAAGCTTTCTTT
>TRBV28|-|-|TRBJ1-5
CASGSNPGEPQHF
TGTGCCAGCGGTTCCAATCCGGGTGAACCCCAGCATTTT
>TRBV5-6|-|-|TRBJ2-7
CASSPGTEQYF
TGTGCCAGCAGCCCCGGTACCGAGCAGTACTTC
>TRBV28|TRBD1|-|TRBJ1-5
CASSLGQGNQPQHF
TGTGCCAGCAGTTTGGGACAGGGGAATCAGCCCCAGCATTTT
>TRBV29-1|-|few|TRBJ1-1
CSVAQQQNTEAFF
TGCAGCGTTGCGCAACAGCAGAACACTGAAGCTTTCTTT
>TRBV7-2|TRBD2|-|TRBJ2-3
CASSIGLANLADTQYF
TGTGCCAGCAGCATCGGACTAGCGAATTTGGCAGATACGCAGTATTTT
>TRBV28|-|-|TRBJ1-5
CASSSGISNQPQHF
TGTGCCAGCAGTTCAGGGATCTCGAATCAGCCCCAGCATTTT
>TRBV27|TRBD2|-|TRBJ2-2
CASSFLAGGPTGELFF
TGTGCCAGCAGTTTTCTAGCGGGAGGGCCCACCGGGGAGCTGTTTTTT
>TRBV11-2|TRBD1|few|TRBJ2-3
CASSFNRGQEYF
TGTGCCAGCAGTTTTAACAGGGGGCAGGAGTATTTT
>TRBV27|-|-|TRBJ1-6
CASSFLEVRSPLHF
TGTGCCAGCAGTTTCTTAGAGGTGCGTTCGCCCCTCCACTTT
>TRBV14|TRBD1|-|TRBJ1-1
CASSHTDREAFF
TGTGCCAGCAGCCACACGGACAGGGAAGCTTTCTTT
>TRBV5-6|-|once|TRBJ2-2
CASSFLSGDTGELFF
TGTGCCAGCAGCTTTTTATCAGGGGACACCGGGGAGCTGTTTTTT
>TRBV7-8|-|-|TRBJ1-5
CASSSYSNQPQHF
TGTGCCAGCTCGAGTTATAGCAATCAGCCCCAGCATTTT
>TRBV19|-|-|TRBJ1-5
CASSKEPPLSNQPQHF
TGTGCCAGTAGCAAGGAGCCACCTCTTAGCAATCAGCCCCAGCATTTT
>TRBV6-5|-|-|TRBJ1-2
CASRTLAGMGGYTF
TGTGCCAGCAGGACGTTGGCAGGGATGGGTGGCTACACCTTC
>TRBV9|-|-|TRBJ1-2
CASSVGLGLYGYTF
TGTGCCAGCAGCGTAGGGCTAGGCTTATATGGCTACACCTTC
>TRBV28|-|-|TRBJ2-1
CASSTRAGRSYNEQFF
TGTGCCAGCAGTACTCGTGCGGGGCGCTCCTACAATGAGCAGTTCTTC
>TRBV27|-|-|TRBJ2-2
CASRRGPSTGELFF
TGTGCCAGCCGGCGGGGTCCCAGCACCGGGGAGCTGTTTTTT
>TRBV3-1/TRBV3-2|-|-|TRBJ2-2
CASSPPGHLNTGELFF
TGTGCCAGCAGCCCCCCGGGACACCTGAACACCGGGGAGCTGTTTTTT
>TRBV18|TRBD1|-|TRBJ1-1
CASSPQSGQGASRAFF
TGTGCCAGCTCACCCCAGTCGGGACAGGGGGCGAGTCGAGCTTTCTTT
>TRBV27|-|-|TRBJ1-5
CASSLSLGSGSNQPQHF
TGTGCCAGCAGTTTATCTTTAGGGTCGGGGAGCAATCAGCCCCAGCATTTT
>TRBV3-1/TRBV3-2|-|-|TRBJ2-1
CASTYKGLRQTPYNEQFF
TGTGCCAGCACCTACAAGGGGCTTCGGCAGACTCCCTACAATGAGCAGTTCTTC
>TRBV15|TRBD2|few|TRBJ2-7
CATSRDPSGRSTSYEQYF
TGTGCCACCAGCAGAGATCCTAGCGGGAGATCGACCTCCTACGAGCAGTACTTC
>TRBV30|TRBD2|-|TRBJ2-4
CAWSGRTSGIQAKNIQYF
TGTGCCTGGAGTGGGCGGACTAGCGGGATACAAGCCAAAAACATTCAGTACTTC
>TRBV5-3|TRBD1|-|TRBJ1-2
CARSPTGQESNYGYTF
TGTGCCAGAAGCCCGACCGGACAGGAGTCTAACTATGGCTACACCTTC
>TRBV11-2|-|-|TRBJ2-3
CASSLGAGPTNTQYF
TGTGCCAGCAGCTTAGGGGCAGGGCCCACGAATACGCAGTATTTT
>TRBV5-1|-|-|TRBJ2-2
CASSSERGKFF
TGCGCCAGCAGCTCCGAACGCGGGAAGTTTTTT
>TRBV7-9|TRBD2|-|TRBJ2-2
CASSLTSGASFGTGELFF
TGTGCCAGCAGCCTGACTAGCGGGGCCTCGTTCGGCACCGGGGAGCTGTTTTTT
>TRBV27|TRBD2|-|TRBJ2-5
CASSLSLLAGQETQYF
TGTGCCAGCAGTTTATCGCTACTAGCGGGCCAAGAGACCCAGTACTTC
>TRBV29-1|TRBD2|-|TRBJ2-6
CSVEGTTSGTSGANVLTF
TGCAGCGTTGAAGGTACAACTAGCGGGACCTCAGGGGCCAACGTCCTGACTTTC
>TRBV28|TRBD1|-|TRBJ1-2
CASKQGAGAVGYTF
TGTGCCAGCAAACAGGGGGCGGGTGCAGTTGGCTACACCTTC
>TRBV19|TRBD1|few|TRBJ1-1
CASKGVRGRVGRNTEAFF
TGTGCCAGTAAGGGAGTAAGGGGGCGGGTGGGCCGTAACACTGAAGCTTTCTTT
>TRBV19|TRBD1|-|TRBJ1-1
CASSLWTGRMTEAFF
TGTGCCAGTAGTCTCTGGACAGGGAGGATGACTGAAGCTTTCTTT
>TRBV7-3|-|-|TRBJ2-2
CASSLGRGAGTGELFF
TGTGCCAGCAGCTTAGGACGGGGGGCCGGCACCGGGGAGCTGTTTTTT
>TRBV28|TRBD1|-|TRBJ2-3
CASRETGGMTDTQYF
TGTGCCAGCAGGGAGACAGGGGGCATGACAGATACGCAGTATTTT
>TRBV5-4|-|-|TRBJ2-6
CASSLETAKRVTF
TGTGCCAGCAGCCTGGAAACAGCAAAGCGGGTGACTTTC
>TRBV28|-|once|TRBJ1-5
CASTLGGLEPQHF
TGTGCCAGCACCTTGGGGGGTTTGGAGCCCCAGCATTTT
>TRBV12-3/TRBV12-4|-|-|TRBJ1-5
CASRRGSNQPQHF
TGTGCCAGTCGAAGGGGTAGCAATCAGCCCCAGCATTTT
>TRBV9|-|few|TRBJ1-6
CASSETAFSPLHF
TGTGCCAGCAGCGAGACAGCTTTTTCACCCCTCCACTTT